This T cell receptor beta chain was documented in a study of immune heterogeneity within non-small cell lung tumors. Study summary: Histology included a few squamous cell carcinomas, around 10 non-squamous carcinomas and 1 unspecified tumor.

Bulk tumor genomic DNA served as template, at 600 ng per sample. Several biopsies were collected from each primary tumor during surgery. They were spaced as far apart as possible within the tumor mass. The study enrolled patients with untreated, newly diagnosed non-small cell lung cancer who underwent curative surgery. For the TCR beta CDR3, multiplex PCR with 32 V and 13 J primers performed the amplification. Each CDR3 protein is one row after TCRdb ran MiXCR on the multiplex PCR reads. The data hold 20,000 to 25,000 distinct CDR3 sequences, with less than 35% observed a single time. With 2 bases clipped from V and 5 bases from J, the junction kept 5 bases outside the gene matches. This CDR3 comprises 15 residues. Germline CDR1 reads SGHTA; CDR2 reads FQGNSA.

The clonotype was recovered from a man aged 40-50 years with non-small cell lung cancer. The rearrangement joins TRBV7-2 to TRBJ2-5; TRBD2 matches 10 bases. The sequenced sample consisted of lung tumor tissue. The DNA of the CDR3 is TGTGCCAGCAGCTTAATCAGCGGGAGGGCCGAGACCCAGTACTTC. As protein: CASSLISGRAETQYF.